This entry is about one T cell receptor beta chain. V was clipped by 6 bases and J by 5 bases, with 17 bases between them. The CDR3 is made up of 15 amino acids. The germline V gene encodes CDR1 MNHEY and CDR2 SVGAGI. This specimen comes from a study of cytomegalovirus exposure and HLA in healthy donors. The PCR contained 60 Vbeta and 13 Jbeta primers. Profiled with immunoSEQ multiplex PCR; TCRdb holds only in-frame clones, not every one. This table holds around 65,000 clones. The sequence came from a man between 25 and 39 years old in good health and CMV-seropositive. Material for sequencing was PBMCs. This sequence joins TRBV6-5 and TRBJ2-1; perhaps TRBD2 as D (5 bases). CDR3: CASRNSAPMNNEQFF. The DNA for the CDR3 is TGTGCCAGCAGAAATAGCGCGCCGATGAACAATGAGCAGTTCTTC.